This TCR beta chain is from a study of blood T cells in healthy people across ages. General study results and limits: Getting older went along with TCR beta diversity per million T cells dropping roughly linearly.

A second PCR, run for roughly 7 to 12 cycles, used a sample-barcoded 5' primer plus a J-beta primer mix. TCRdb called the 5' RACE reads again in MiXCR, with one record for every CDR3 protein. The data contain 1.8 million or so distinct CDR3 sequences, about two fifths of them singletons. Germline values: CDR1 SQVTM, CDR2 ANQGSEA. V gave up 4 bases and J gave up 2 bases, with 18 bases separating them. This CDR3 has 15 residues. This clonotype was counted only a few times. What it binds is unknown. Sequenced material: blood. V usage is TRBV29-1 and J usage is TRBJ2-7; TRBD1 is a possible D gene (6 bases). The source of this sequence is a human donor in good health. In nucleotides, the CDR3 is TGCAGCGTTGGTAGGGGCCAGGGGTTGCCCTACGAGCAGTACTTC. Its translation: CSVGRGQGLPYEQYF.